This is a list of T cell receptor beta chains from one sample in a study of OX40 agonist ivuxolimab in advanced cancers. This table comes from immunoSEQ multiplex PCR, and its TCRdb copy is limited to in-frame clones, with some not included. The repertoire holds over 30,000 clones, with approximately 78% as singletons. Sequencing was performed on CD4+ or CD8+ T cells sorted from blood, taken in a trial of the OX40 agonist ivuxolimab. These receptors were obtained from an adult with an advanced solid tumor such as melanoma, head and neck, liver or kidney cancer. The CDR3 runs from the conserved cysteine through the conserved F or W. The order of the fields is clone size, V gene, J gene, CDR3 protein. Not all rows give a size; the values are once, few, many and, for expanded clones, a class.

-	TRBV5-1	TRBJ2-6	CASSSQFRLSGTGGSSGANVLTF
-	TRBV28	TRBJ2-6	CASRSGGDSGANVLTF
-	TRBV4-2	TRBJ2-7	CASRLQLAVSYEQYF
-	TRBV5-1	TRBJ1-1	CASSLGATNTEAFF
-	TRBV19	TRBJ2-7	CASSTTGGSYEQYF
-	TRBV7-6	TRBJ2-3	CASSLGTMSFTDTQYF
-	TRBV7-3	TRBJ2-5	CASSPRAAVGTQYF
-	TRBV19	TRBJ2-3	CASSSGGATDTQYF
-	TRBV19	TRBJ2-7	CASSSEYSYEQYF
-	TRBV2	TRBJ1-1	CASREKTANTEAFF
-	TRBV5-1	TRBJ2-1	CASSPGTSGVNEQFF
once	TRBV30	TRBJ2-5	CAWRTGYQETQYF
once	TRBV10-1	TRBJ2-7	CASSESLVSYEQYF
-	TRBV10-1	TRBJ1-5	CASRAPNQPQHF
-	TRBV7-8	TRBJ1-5	CASSLDQAERPQHF
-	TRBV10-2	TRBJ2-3	CASSDSTDTQYF
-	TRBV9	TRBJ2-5	CASSVDGRETQYF
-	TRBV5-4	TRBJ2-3	CASSSPGLGRSTDTQYF
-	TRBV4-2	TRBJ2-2	CASSPRSVSTGELFF
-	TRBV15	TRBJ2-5	CATSTVLSGTGGGETQYF
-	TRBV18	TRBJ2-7	CASSPSPSSYEQYF
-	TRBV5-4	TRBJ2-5	CATGNGARQETQYF
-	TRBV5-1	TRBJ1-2	CASMGSYGYTF
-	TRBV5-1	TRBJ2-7	CASTGPAGGLEQYF
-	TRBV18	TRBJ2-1	CASSPLSGTGNEQFF
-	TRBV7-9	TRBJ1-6	CASSGLLNSPLHF